One sample yielded the 27 T cell receptor beta chains listed below, sequenced in a study of OX40 agonist ivuxolimab in advanced cancers. The assay was immunoSEQ multiplex PCR, and TCRdb's table has in-frame clones only and misses some. This table holds about 85,000 clones, roughly four fifths found once. The specimen was CD4+ or CD8+ T cells sorted from blood, collected in a trial of the OX40 agonist ivuxolimab. The receptors stem from an adult with an advanced solid tumor such as melanoma, head and neck, liver or kidney cancer.

The chain links TRBV7-6 to TRBJ2-1; a possible D gene is TRBD2 (7 bases). V shed 4 bases and J shed 3 bases, with 16 bases lying between them. CDR1 SGHVS and CDR2 FNYEAQ come from the germline V gene. The CDR3 has 16 residues. DNA for the CDR3: TGTGCCAGCAGCTCTGGGGGGGCCTCTTACTACAATGAGCAGTTCTTC. This sequence encodes CASSSGGASYYNEQFF.

The chain is built from TRBV9 and TRBJ1-5, with 7 bases aligning to TRBD1. Unmatched junction bases numbered 3, after V lost 0 bases and J lost 6 bases. CDR3 length: 14 amino acids. Germline CDR1 reads SGDLS; CDR2 reads YYNGEE. The CDR3 nucleotides are TGTGCCAGCAGCGTAGCAGGGGGTCTTCAGCCCCAGCATTTT. Encoded protein: CASSVAGGLQPQHF.

Turning to this clone: Other nucleotide sequences in the sample specify the same CDR3. V gene TRBV28 combines with J gene TRBJ1-2; weak D call: TRBD1 (6 bases). V was cut by 2 bases and J by 2 bases, with 6 bases left in between. Germline CDR1 reads MDHEN; CDR2 reads SYDVKM. The CDR3 consists of 13 residues. In DNA form, the CDR3 reads TGTGCCAGCAGTTTACAGGGGAACTATGGCTACACCTTC. Protein: CASSLQGNYGYTF.

Only one count was recorded for this clone. One junction end disagrees with the germline gene, perhaps due to a read error. The chain links TRBV7-7 to TRBJ1-3; D uncertain. Germline values: CDR1 SSHAT, CDR2 FNYEAQ (reference sequence). CDR3 length equals 13 residues. The CDR3, as DNA: TGTGCTAGCAGCTTATATGATAGGGACACCATATATTTT. This gives the protein CASSLYDRDTIYF.

This clone occurred once. V gene TRBV4-2 combines with J gene TRBJ2-1, with 12 bases aligning to TRBD2. The germline V gene has CDR1 LGHNA and CDR2 YNFKEQ. CDR3 length: 15 residues. J gave up 8 bases and V 1 base, and 3 bases lay outside the gene matches. CDR3 sequence: CASSQASGGAYEQFF. CDR3 nucleotides: TGTGCCAGCAGCCAAGCTAGCGGGGGGGCCTATGAGCAGTTCTTC.

The chain couples TRBV7-9 to TRBJ1-1; D perhaps matches TRBD1 (5 bases). V shed 6 bases and J shed 5 bases, with 22 bases lying between them. This CDR3 has 16 residues. Germline assignment: CDR1 SEHNR and CDR2 FQNEAQ (reference sequence). CDR3 sequence (DNA): TGTGCCAGCAGTAAGCAGGCAGGGTATTTGTTGACTGAAGCTTTCTTT. Residues: CASSKQAGYLLTEAFF. Combining the CDR3 with reference TRBV7-9 and TRBJ1-1 gives the whole variable domain DTGVSQNPRHKITKRGQNVTFRCDPISEHNRLYWYRQTLGQGPEFLTYFQNEAQLEKSRLLSDRFSAERPKGSFSTLEIQRTEQGDSAMYLCASSKQAGYLLTEAFFGQGTRLTVV.

The chain uses TRBV10-3 and TRBJ2-7; D is unclear. This CDR3 is 14 amino acids long. Germline V gives CDR1 ENHRY, CDR2 SYGVKD. V was trimmed by 11 bases and J by 4 bases, leaving 21 bases between them. The CDR3 sequence is CAVGGELGWYEQYF. The CDR3 DNA sequence: TGTGCCGTCGGTGGGGAACTGGGTTGGTACGAGCAGTACTTC.

The DNA of the CDR3 is TGTGCCAGCAGCGCAGAGGGACTCCACACAGATACGCAGTATTTT. It yields the protein CASSAEGLHTDTQYF. The chain has TRBV6-1 and TRBJ2-3; tentative D call: TRBD2 (6 bases). Germline loops: CDR1 MNHNS, CDR2 SASEGT. Between the trimmed V and J ends, which lost 6 bases and 2 bases, there was a span of 15 bases. The CDR3 sequence is 15 residues long.

The V call is TRBV2, the J call TRBJ1-2; TRBD1 agrees at 7 bases. The CDR3 extends over 12 amino acids. Germline lookup yields CDR1 SNHLY and CDR2 FYNNEI. J lost 8 bases, V lost 9 bases, and 9 bases had no gene match. CDR3 nucleotides: TGTGCCAGGAGGACAGGCGGTGAGGGCTACACCTTC. It codes for CARRTGGEGYTF.

This chain links TRBV19 with TRBJ2-4; 7 bases are shared with TRBD1. From germline, CDR1 is LNHDA and CDR2 SQIVND (reference sequence). The CDR3 runs 15 residues. Trimming at V came to 5 bases and at J to 0 bases, leaving 4 bases not matched to a gene. CDR3 sequence reads: CASSLTGLAKNIQYF. CDR3 sequence (DNA): TGTGCCAGTAGTTTGACAGGGTTAGCCAAAAACATTCAGTACTTC.

The chain is built from TRBV28 and TRBJ1-2; no clear D gene. Germline values: CDR1 MDHEN, CDR2 SYDVKM. Trimming left V 6 bases short and J 4 bases short, with 6 bases between. This CDR3 comprises 11 residues. DNA for the CDR3: TGTGCCAGCAGCTATTCCTATGGCTACACCTTC. As protein: CASSYSYGYTF.

The chain is built from TRBV6-1 and TRBJ1-1; a weak D match, TRBD1 (5 bases). The V end lost 2 bases, the J end lost 0 bases, and 16 bases lay between the germline ends. In germline, CDR1 is MNHNS, CDR2 SASEGT. The CDR3 has 17 residues. The CDR3 loop is CASSERWGVSVNTEAFF. Written as DNA, the CDR3 is TGTGCCAGCAGTGAACGGTGGGGCGTTAGTGTGAACACTGAAGCTTTCTTT.

This clone was observed once. This chain uses TRBV7-2 with TRBJ2-1; 9 bases match TRBD1. The length of the CDR3 is 14 residues. V trimming: 5 bases; J trimming: 8 bases; junction bases outside the gene matches: 7. The germline V gene has CDR1 SGHTA and CDR2 FQGNSA. The chain's CDR3 is CASSRTGTGYEQFF. The CDR3 region has the DNA TGTGCCAGCAGCCGAACCGGGACAGGGTATGAGCAGTTCTTC.

The chain carries TRBV19 and TRBJ2-3, with TRBD1 identical over 7 bases. The CDR3 sequence is 16 residues long. V lost 6 bases, J lost 4 bases, and 13 bases stayed unmatched. Per the germline V gene, CDR1 is LNHDA and CDR2 is SQIVND (reference sequence). The CDR3 DNA follows: TGTGCCAGTAGCAATACTCGAGGGGGCGGGTCAGATACGCAGTATTTT. It translates to CASSNTRGGGSDTQYF.

The gene calls are TRBV30 and TRBJ2-3, with 11 bases fitting TRBD2. The CDR3 length is 14 residues. Germline values: CDR1 GTSNPN, CDR2 SVGIG (reference sequence). V gave up 4 bases and J gave up 6 bases; unmatched junction bases: 6. CDR3 residues: CAWTASGRLDTQYF. As DNA, the CDR3 is TGTGCCTGGACAGCTAGCGGGAGGTTGGATACGCAGTATTTT.

This chain links TRBV6-5 with TRBJ1-1, with unresolved D. Germline-derived CDR1 and CDR2 are MNHEY and SVGAGI. Trimming took 7 bases from V and 1 from J, leaving 7 bases between them. This CDR3 has 12 residues. The CDR3 region is CASNSGNTEAFF. In nucleotides, the CDR3 is TGTGCCAGCAACTCAGGGAACACTGAAGCTTTCTTT.

The chain links TRBV27 to TRBJ1-5, with TRBD1 matching over 7 bases. Germline CDR1 and CDR2: MNHEY and SMNVEV (reference sequence). The CDR3 runs 12 residues. Trimming cost V 6 bases and J 5 bases; bases outside gene matches: 1. The CDR3 coding sequence is TGTGCCAGCAGGACAGGGTATCAGCCCCAGCATTTT. Protein product: CASRTGYQPQHF.

This clone occurred once. The rearrangement links TRBV4-3 to TRBJ1-4; D gene uncertain. This CDR3 comprises 20 residues. The germline CDR1 and CDR2 sequences are LGHNA and YSLEER. Trimming took off 1 base at V and 8 bases at J, with 29 bases between the two ends. The DNA of the CDR3 is TGCGCCAGCAGCCAAGCCTCCCTGACAACGTCGGAGGTAGAGGAAGAAAAACTGTTTTTT. Translating gives CASSQASLTTSEVEEEKLFF.

V and J are TRBV4-1 and TRBJ2-2; a weak D match, TRBD2 (5 bases). This CDR3 region has 15 residues. CDR1 and CDR2 (germline): MGHRA, YSYEKL. V was pared by 2 bases and J by 9 bases, with 16 bases between. In nucleotides, the CDR3 is TGCGCCAGCAGCCAACCCCCCGGGGAAGGCCGGGAGCTGTTTTTT. Amino acid sequence: CASSQPPGEGRELFF.

The rearrangement joins TRBV29-1 to TRBJ1-6; maybe TRBD1 (6 bases). Trimming took off 4 bases at V and 7 bases at J, with 14 bases between the two ends. This CDR3 region has 14 residues. Germline V gene lookup returns CDR1 SQVTM and CDR2 ANQGSEA. The DNA of the CDR3 is TGCAGCGTTGGCGGGCCAGGGGCAAATTCACCCCTCCACTTT. This gives the protein CSVGGPGANSPLHF.

V usage is TRBV11-2 and J usage is TRBJ2-7; 8 bases map to TRBD1. Unmatched junction bases numbered 8, after V lost 2 bases and J lost 2 bases. CDR1 and CDR2 from the germline V gene are SGHAT and FQNNGV. The CDR3 length is 16 residues. CDR3 bases: TGTGCCAGCAGCTTATCCCCGTCGGACAGGGCCTACGAGCAGTACTTC. It encodes CASSLSPSDRAYEQYF.

The rearrangement links TRBV27 to TRBJ1-6; D remains ambiguous. CDR3 length: 14 amino acids. The germline gives CDR1 MNHEY, CDR2 SMNVEV (reference sequence). The V gene lost 2 bases and the J gene lost 0 bases, with 2 bases spanning the gap. DNA of the CDR3: TGTGCCAGCAGTTTAGGCTCCTATAATTCACCCCTCCACTTT. Its translation is CASSLGSYNSPLHF.

The count of this clone is one. The CDR3 is CATLVWSEAFF. The CDR3 DNA sequence: TGTGCCACCCTGGTCTGGTCTGAAGCTTTCTTT. The rearrangement joins TRBV28 to TRBJ1-1; D ambiguous. Trimming pared 10 bases from V and 6 bases from J, leaving 12 bases between. From germline, CDR1 is MDHEN and CDR2 SYDVKM. This CDR3 has 11 amino acids.

This clone has ten or more counts. J is TRBJ1-5 and V is TRBV27; TRBD1 aligns across 11 bases. Germline V gene lookup returns CDR1 MNHEY and CDR2 SMNVEV (reference sequence). The CDR3 is 15 residues long. The ends lost 6 bases at V and 1 base at J; junction bases unmatched: 2. CDR3 residues: CASRGQGVSNQPQHF. DNA of the CDR3: TGTGCCAGCAGGGGACAGGGGGTAAGCAATCAGCCCCAGCATTTT.

V usage is TRBV11-3 and J usage is TRBJ1-6; D not resolved. Germline lookup yields CDR1 SGHNT and CDR2 YENEEA. V was trimmed by 0 bases and J by 0 bases, leaving 9 bases between them. The CDR3 consists of 17 residues. CDR3 protein: CASSLEPLSSYNSPLHF. The CDR3 coding sequence is TGTGCCAGCAGCTTAGAGCCCCTTAGCTCCTATAATTCACCCCTCCACTTT.

The table lists this clone with a few counts. This rearrangement joins TRBV5-1 to TRBJ1-2; no firm D call. Trimming took 1 base from V and 8 from J, leaving 15 bases between them. The CDR3 runs to 14 residues. Germline V lookup: CDR1 SGHRS, CDR2 YFSETQ. CDR3: CASSLQPTELGYTF. The CDR3 DNA reads as TGCGCCAGCAGCTTGCAACCGACGGAGCTCGGCTACACCTTC.

The chain joins TRBV27 to TRBJ1-2; a weak D match, TRBD1 (5 bases). V lost 5 bases to trimming and J lost 4 bases, with 17 bases between them. In germline, CDR1 is MNHEY, CDR2 SMNVEV (reference sequence). The CDR3 has 15 amino acids. CDR3 loop: CASSPWGGVGYGYTF. The DNA for the CDR3 is TGTGCCAGCAGTCCCTGGGGGGGAGTGGGCTATGGCTACACCTTC.